Following are 30 T cell receptor beta chains from one sample sequenced in a study of shared clonotypes between healthy human individuals. Profiled with immunoSEQ multiplex PCR; TCRdb holds only in-frame clones, not every one. The table records approximately 2,200,000 clones, about 92% of them present only once. CD45RO-negative cells were positively selected for CCR7, leaving out terminally differentiated effector memory CD45RA+ cells. The specimen was naive CD8+ T cells from PBMCs. These receptors were obtained from a young man in good health. Some clones in this sample may be carry-over from other donors' samples.

The V gene is TRBV4-1, the J gene TRBJ2-5, with TRBD1 identical over 8 bases. The J call may be faulty, since TRBJ2-7 better matches the DNA end. Germline V lookup: CDR1 MGHRA, CDR2 YSYEKL. The CDR3 consists of 17 residues. CDR3 loop: CASSQGPRQGASYEQYF. The CDR3 DNA reads TGCGCCAGCAGCCAAGGGCCTCGGCAGGGGGCATCCTACGAGCAGTACTTC.

The chain recombines TRBV7-9 with TRBJ2-3, with 8 bases aligning to TRBD2. Looked up from germline, CDR1 is SEHNR and CDR2 is FQNEAQ (reference sequence). There are 18 residues in the CDR3. Germline trimming cut 1 base from V and 0 bases from J; bases unmatched to any gene: 9. The CDR3 protein is CASSLDRREGYSTDTQYF. CDR3 DNA sequence: TGTGCCAGCAGCTTAGATCGACGGGAGGGTTATAGCACAGATACGCAGTATTTT.

V usage is TRBV15 and J usage is TRBJ2-1; 7 bases align to TRBD1. V lost 0 bases, J lost 3 bases, and 2 bases stayed unmatched. CDR1 and CDR2 (germline): LNHNV, YYDKDF (reference sequence). This CDR3 region has 15 residues. CDR3 protein: CATSRDRGSYNEQFF. CDR3 bases: TGTGCCACCAGCAGAGACAGGGGGAGCTACAATGAGCAGTTCTTC.

This clone was detected only once. The identical CDR3 is also encoded by other nucleotide sequences in the sample. This chain joins TRBV18 and TRBJ2-7, with 11 bases fitting TRBD1. The CDR3 loop spans 14 amino acids. V trimming: 3 bases; J trimming: 4 bases; junction bases outside the gene matches: 2. In germline, CDR1 is KGHSH, CDR2 LQKENI. The CDR3 region is CASSPDRGPYEQYF. Written as DNA, the CDR3 is TGTGCCAGCTCACCGGACAGGGGGCCGTACGAGCAGTACTTC.

This clone was counted a few times. Additional DNA sequences in this sample encode the identical CDR3. The chain joins TRBV27 to TRBJ1-1, with D tentatively TRBD1 (5 bases). Trimming left V 4 bases short and J 1 base short, with 7 bases between. Germline CDR1 reads MNHEY; CDR2 reads SMNVEV (reference sequence). The CDR3 sequence is 13 residues long. CDR3 sequence reads: CASSWGGNTEAFF. The DNA for the CDR3 is TGTGCCAGCAGTTGGGGGGGGAACACTGAAGCTTTCTTT.

This clone was seen only once. CDR3 nucleotide sequence: TGCACCAGCACCTCACGGGAGACAGATAACACAGATACGCAGTATTTT. It is translated as CTSTSRETDNTDTQYF. The chain combines TRBV1 with TRBJ2-3; the D call of TRBD2 is as the table states it, not checked on the DNA. TRBV1 is shown as a pseudogene. The CDR3 contains 16 residues.

With respect to this clone: Other DNA sequences in this sample translate to the same CDR3. The chain uses TRBV4-1 and TRBJ2-2, with 12 bases matching TRBD2. CDR3 length: 17 amino acids. Germline values: CDR1 MGHRA, CDR2 YSYEKL. V gave up 0 bases and J gave up 4 bases; unmatched junction bases: 3. In nucleotides, the CDR3 is TGCGCCAGCAGCCAAGATAGACTAGCGGGAGTCACCGGGGAGCTGTTTTTT. Amino acids: CASSQDRLAGVTGELFF.

The chain uses TRBV5-6 and TRBJ2-5, with 9 bases matching TRBD1. Per the germline V gene, CDR1 is SGHDT and CDR2 is YYEEEE. The V segment lost 0 bases and the J segment 0 bases; nucleotides outside the gene matches: 3. CDR3 length: 16 residues. CDR3 nucleotide sequence: TGTGCCAGCAGCTTGGGTGGACAGGGGTACCAAGAGACCCAGTACTTC. This translates into CASSLGGQGYQETQYF.

The chain is built from TRBV19 and TRBJ2-5, with D perhaps matching TRBD2 (6 bases). This CDR3 has 16 amino acids. Germline V gives CDR1 LNHDA, CDR2 SQIVND (reference sequence). Trimming left V 1 base short and J 4 bases short, with 16 bases between. The CDR3 nucleotides are TGTGCCAGTAGTATAGTTGCAGGGAGGTCGGGAGAGACCCAGTACTTC. Translated, it gives CASSIVAGRSGETQYF.

The sample holds one count of this clone. This chain uses TRBV29-1 with TRBJ2-1; D remains unclear. V was trimmed by 7 bases and J by 8 bases, leaving 18 bases between them. Per germline, CDR1 SQVTM and CDR2 ANQGSEA. This CDR3 has 13 amino acids. CDR3 amino acids: CSGGFGVGDEQFF. CDR3 bases: TGCAGCGGTGGATTTGGGGTAGGCGATGAGCAGTTCTTC.

The chain is built from TRBV7-2 and TRBJ2-7; possible D gene TRBD1, 6 bases. There are 15 residues in the CDR3. Germline loops: CDR1 SGHTA, CDR2 FQGNSA. V was shortened by 4 bases and J by 7 bases, with 20 bases between the two germline ends. The chain's CDR3 is CASSSDRHPTWEQYF. CDR3 nucleotides: TGTGCCAGCAGCTCAGACAGGCACCCGACATGGGAGCAGTACTTC. Looking up the rest from reference TRBV7-2 and TRBJ2-7 gives the full variable domain: GAGVSQSPSNKVTEKGKDVELRCDPISGHTALYWYRQSLGQGLEFLIYFQGNSAPDKSGLPSDRFSAERTGGSVSTLTIQRTQQEDSAVYLCASSSDRHPTWEQYFGPGTRLTVT.

This chain uses TRBV30 with TRBJ1-1; the D gene is possibly TRBD1 (6 bases). The germline V gene has CDR1 GTSNPN and CDR2 SVGIG (reference sequence). There are 13 residues in the CDR3. Between the trimmed V and J ends, which lost 4 bases and 1 base, there was a span of 10 bases. DNA of the CDR3: TGTGCCTGGAACCCGGGACAGAACACTGAAGCTTTCTTT. Translated: CAWNPGQNTEAFF.

This sequence joins TRBV2 and TRBJ2-7; TRBD2 is a possible D gene (6 bases). From germline, CDR1 is SNHLY and CDR2 FYNNEI. This CDR3 contains 14 residues. The V and J ends lost 6 bases and 3 bases respectively, with 15 bases between them. CDR3 amino acids: CASRVLAEGYEQYF. The DNA for the CDR3 is TGTGCCAGCAGGGTACTTGCGGAGGGCTACGAGCAGTACTTC.

This chain links TRBV27 with TRBJ2-7; 7 nucleotides agree with TRBD2. The CDR3 extends over 15 amino acids. The germline V gene encodes CDR1 MNHEY and CDR2 SMNVEV (reference sequence). V trimming: 6 bases; J trimming: 3 bases; junction bases outside the gene matches: 11. Here the CDR3 reads CASRELASGDYEQYF. In DNA, the CDR3 is TGTGCCAGCAGAGAACTGGCTAGCGGCGACTACGAGCAGTACTTC.

The chain combines TRBV10-1 with TRBJ1-1; D perhaps matches TRBD1 (6 bases). The germline V and J ends were trimmed by 7 bases and 2 bases, with 20 bases remaining between them. The CDR3 consists of 16 residues. CDR1 WNHNN and CDR2 SYGVQD come from the germline V gene (reference sequence). CDR3 bases: TGCGCCAGCACTTGCAGGGGTCGAAGACTTAACACTGAAGCTTTCTTT. It translates to CASTCRGRRLNTEAFF.

This clone showed up just once. The CDR3 DNA follows: TGTGCCAGCAGCTTAGGGACAGGGGAGAGCATTCAGTACTTC. Translated, it gives CASSLGTGESIQYF. The J gene is TRBJ2-4, the V gene TRBV13, with TRBD1 matching 8 bases. V lost 0 bases to trimming and J lost 9 bases; unmatched junction nucleotides: 4. Germline CDR1 and CDR2: PRHDT and FYEKMQ (reference sequence). The CDR3 has 14 residues. Using reference TRBV13 and TRBJ2-4 for the parts outside the CDR3, the full variable domain is AAGVIQSPRHLIKEKRETATLKCYPIPRHDTVYWYQQGPGQDPQFLISFYEKMQSDKGSIPDRFSAQQFSDYHSELNMSSLELGDSALYFCASSLGTGESIQYFGAGTRLSVL.

This clone is a singleton in its sample. The J gene is TRBJ1-1, the V gene TRBV11-2; the D is unclear. Trimming shortened V by 3 bases and J by 8 bases, and 10 bases separated the two germline ends. CDR1 and CDR2 from the germline V gene are SGHAT and FQNNGV. The CDR3 covers 12 residues. CDR3 sequence reads: CASSFDRPEAFF. The CDR3 DNA is TGTGCCAGCAGCTTCGATCGACCCGAAGCTTTCTTT.

CDR3 coding DNA: TGTGCCAGCAGTAACTACTGGCGGCAGGACACCGGGGAGCTGTTTTTT. Amino acids: CASSNYWRQDTGELFF. J is TRBJ2-2 and V is TRBV6-6; unclear D gene. Germline V gene sequence: CDR1 MNHNY, CDR2 SVGAGI (reference sequence). The CDR3 contains 16 residues. V lost 5 bases, J lost 3 bases, and 16 bases lay in between.

The chain recombines TRBV11-2 with TRBJ2-2, with 9 bases fitting TRBD1. CDR1 is SGHAT, CDR2 FQNNGV, per germline. This CDR3 spans 16 amino acids. With 2 bases clipped from V and 6 bases from J, the junction kept 7 bases outside the gene matches. DNA for the CDR3: TGTGCCAGCAGCTTAAGGACAGGGGCAAACCCCGGGGAGCTGTTTTTT. Amino acids: CASSLRTGANPGELFF.

The chain is built from TRBV7-2 and TRBJ2-1; D ambiguous. The CDR3 covers 15 residues. V dropped 2 bases and J dropped 1 base, with 9 bases sitting between them. In germline, CDR1 is SGHTA, CDR2 FQGNSA. Here the CDR3 DNA reads TGTGCCAGCAGCTTATACACGGTATCCTACAATGAGCAGTTCTTC. Its translation: CASSLYTVSYNEQFF.

The chain joins TRBV29-1 to TRBJ1-2; D is undetermined. CDR1 is SQVTM, CDR2 ANQGSEA, per germline. The CDR3 extends over 15 amino acids. Trimming cost V 3 bases and J 2 bases, with 16 bases left between them. The CDR3 loop reads CSVEEFSSGNYGYTF. CDR3 DNA sequence: TGCAGCGTTGAGGAATTCTCTTCAGGAAACTATGGCTACACCTTC.

The chain links TRBV7-9 to TRBJ2-7; 7 positions match TRBD1. Germline-derived CDR1 and CDR2 are SEHNR and FQNEAQ (reference sequence). The CDR3 covers 14 residues. After removal of 5 bases from V and 0 bases from J, the junction contained 4 bases not matched to a gene. This chain's CDR3 is CASSRDSNSYEQYF. The CDR3 DNA reads TGTGCCAGCAGCCGGGACAGCAACTCCTACGAGCAGTACTTC. The full variable domain, its missing parts supplied by reference TRBV7-9 and TRBJ2-7, is DTGVSQNPRHKITKRGQNVTFRCDPISEHNRLYWYRQTLGQGPEFLTYFQNEAQLEKSRLLSDRFSAERPKGSFSTLEIQRTEQGDSAMYLCASSRDSNSYEQYFGPGTRLTVT.

The V and J genes are TRBV2 and TRBJ2-1, with 8 bases aligning to TRBD2. Germline CDR1 reads SNHLY; CDR2 reads FYNNEI. Trimming cost V 4 bases and J 6 bases; bases outside gene matches: 8. CDR3 length equals 15 residues. CDR3 bases: TGTGCCAGCAGTGCTTCCGGGACTAGAGGCAATGAGCAGTTCTTC. Translation: CASSASGTRGNEQFF.

A single count supports this clone. V usage is TRBV27 and J usage is TRBJ2-1; 8 nucleotides agree with TRBD2. J gave up 10 bases and V 7 bases, and 15 bases lay outside the gene matches. Germline CDR1 is MNHEY and CDR2 is SMNVEV (reference sequence). The CDR3 contains 15 residues. CDR3 in DNA: TGTGCCAGCACTTCCCGCGGGGGGAGGCTTGGCGAGCAGTTCTTC. It is translated as CASTSRGGRLGEQFF.

This sequence joins TRBV4-3 and TRBJ1-1; D is undetermined. Per germline, CDR1 LGHNA and CDR2 YSLEER. V was trimmed by 2 bases and J by 4 bases, leaving 20 bases between them. The CDR3 has 17 residues. The CDR3 protein is CASSQRLVEGRATEAFF. The DNA of the CDR3 is TGCGCCAGCAGCCAACGGCTGGTGGAGGGAAGGGCCACTGAAGCTTTCTTT.

This clone was seen just once. The chain couples TRBV7-8 to TRBJ2-7; 13 positions match TRBD2. CDR3 length: 16 amino acids. In germline, CDR1 is SGHVS, CDR2 FQNEAQ. The V segment lost 1 base and the J segment 4 bases; nucleotides outside the gene matches: 4. The CDR3, as DNA: TGTGCCAGCAGCTTAGAAGGGACTAGCGGGACTTACGAGCAGTACTTC. It translates to CASSLEGTSGTYEQYF.

This clone is a singleton in its sample. This sequence joins TRBV7-2 and TRBJ2-1; 9 nucleotides match TRBD2. V lost 5 bases to trimming and J lost 8 bases; unmatched junction nucleotides: 10. The CDR3 has 15 amino acids. CDR1 is SGHTA, CDR2 FQGNSA, per germline. As DNA, the CDR3 is TGTGCCAGCAGCACCTCTAGCGGGATGGGAGATGAGCAGTTCTTC. As protein: CASSTSSGMGDEQFF.

This chain joins TRBV7-9 and TRBJ1-2; D is undetermined. The V gene lost 1 base and the J gene lost 2 bases, with 8 bases spanning the gap. The CDR3 covers 14 residues. Germline V lookup: CDR1 SEHNR, CDR2 FQNEAQ (reference sequence). CDR3: CASSLVSENYGYTF. The CDR3 DNA follows: TGTGCCAGCAGCTTAGTAAGCGAGAACTATGGCTACACCTTC.

The chain has TRBV9 and TRBJ1-1, with no clear D. Germline lookup yields CDR1 SGDLS and CDR2 YYNGEE. This CDR3 has 15 residues. Trimming removed 0 bases at V and 0 bases at J, with 9 bases between. For the CDR3, the DNA is TGTGCCAGCAGCGTAGTAGGCACTTTGAACACTGAAGCTTTCTTT. It translates to CASSVVGTLNTEAFF.

The chain has TRBV29-1 and TRBJ2-2; 9 bases are a match to TRBD1. J was trimmed by 0 bases and V by 6 bases; bases with no gene match: 5. This CDR3 contains 15 residues. CDR1 is SQVTM and CDR2 is ANQGSEA in the germline V gene. The CDR3 sequence: CSVGTGNANTGELFF. DNA of the CDR3: TGCAGCGTGGGGACAGGGAACGCGAACACCGGGGAGCTGTTTTTT.